Sequencing of this T cell receptor (beta chain) was carried out in a study of identical twins (dated by TCRdb to the mid-2010s). Describing the broader study: To test whether fetal clonotypes persist, the study used deep sequencing on TCR alpha and beta repertoires from monozygotic twins, unrelated adults of various ages, and cord blood. Replicate twin experiments were performed at different times using different library preparation protocols to rule out contamination.

What the research found in general, with its limitations: Invariant T cells such as MAIT and iNKT could partly confound zero-insertion analyses, though diverse VJ usage argued against this for most clonotypes. Compared with coincidental sharing between unrelated individuals, an excess of low generation-probability sequences was observed among out-of-frame TCR alpha sequences shared between twins. In monozygotic twins, out-of-frame TCR alpha sharing was systematically underestimated by recombination models, although the models agreed with sharing between unrelated individuals. Abundant cord blood beta clonotypes had fewer insertions, young adult naive repertoires showed a similar but weaker trend, and memory repertoires showed no such trend. Conclusions relied on cross-sectional statistical analysis, since the same donors could not be followed over many years. A weaker excess of twin sharing was found in beta out-of-frame sequences because the signal-to-noise ratio was lowered by fewer shared sequences.

Libraries were prepared through 5' RACE. Sequencing instrument: Illumina HiSeq 2000. A universal primer binding site was added through template switching, and the final cDNA carried a unique molecular identifier so that TCR cDNA molecules could be counted accurately. Specific primers in the conserved constant-segment region were used to synthesize first-strand cDNA for the TCR alpha and beta chains. To control for contamination, every cDNA library carried two barcodes: a SMART-Mk sample barcode plus Illumina barcodes. Two successive PCR steps introduced TruSeq adapter sequences along with Illumina sample barcodes. Sequencing of the TCR alpha and beta cDNA libraries was done on the Illumina HiSeq platform using custom primers. In the source study's methods: MiGEC processed the raw reads to extract unique molecular identifiers, while MiXCR was used to determine the CDR3 positions. For each individual, recombination models were inferred using an EM algorithm with the repgenHMM and IGoR tools. The tcR package in R was used for shared clonotype analysis, with sharing normalized by the product of cloneset sizes. To study raw recombination without the effects of thymic and clonal selection, out-of-frame nonproductive sequences were analyzed. TCRdb passed the public sequencing reads through fastp at Q25 and MiXCR, retaining productive beta sequences. Duplicate CDR3 protein sequences are folded into a single record with the most common DNA and genes. These V and J calls derive from TCRdb rather than the authors' analysis. The sample table lists 700,000 to 950,000 distinct CDR3 sequences, 12% of them with a count of one. Around 1.6% of the sample belongs to the ten largest clones.

All donors were healthy Caucasians. Three pairs of female monozygotic twins, all aged about 18 to 30 years, made up the twin cohort. Peripheral blood mononuclear cells were used as the source from which RNA for TCR libraries was isolated. This clonotype was recorded many times. Its antigen remains undetermined. Per-base quality was not reported, and no clone a single base away is much larger than it. Another study also made use of these data, one on yellow fever vaccine responses in identical twins. That second report states: According to the authors, the vaccine-induced T cell response in identical twins seemed to be partly convergent and partly specific to each individual. In the study, vaccine-responding T cell clones were precisely tracked in identical twins.

The source is a woman aged 18-29 years in good health. Sequencing used PBMCs.

The CDR3 region has the sequence CASSLSGSRSYNEQFF. The DNA sequence is as follows: TGTGCCAGCAGTTTGAGCGGGAGCCGTTCCTACAATGAGCAGTTCTTC. The V and J genes are TRBV28 and TRBJ2-1, with TRBD2 identical over 8 junction bases. The CDR3, from cysteine to phenylalanine, totals 16 residues. The CDR3 DNA has 48 bases and is translated from base 1. CDR1 and CDR2 are read off the germline V gene as MDHEN and SYDVKM. V trim: 3 bases; J trim: 1 base; unmatched bases: 5. With the rest looked up from the reference TRBV28 and TRBJ2-1 genes rather than sequenced, the full variable domain is DVKVTQSSRYLVKRTGEKVFLECVQDMDHENMFWYRQDPGLGLRLIYFSYDVKMKEKGDIPEGYSVSREKKERFSLILESASTNQTSMYLCASSLSGSRSYNEQFFGPGTRLTVL.